A single sample gave rise to the 25 T cell receptor beta chains below, sequenced in a study of blood T cell repertoires in COVID-19 (dated by TCRdb to the early 2020s). Library preparation employed the immunoSEQ multiplex PCR assay. Held by TCRdb, this immuneACCESS table contains in-frame sequences only and omits some clones. Under half of the omission traces to an unresolved V gene where checked; the cause of the rest is unknown. This sample lists hundreds of thousands of clones; roughly four fifths were detected once. The ten largest clones represent about 8.1% of the sample. The sequenced sample consisted of peripheral blood. These receptors were collected from a man aged 80 or over with acute or convalescent COVID-19.

The rearrangement uses TRBV2 and TRBJ2-7; 8 bases agree with TRBD2. Germline CDR1 is SNHLY and CDR2 is FYNNEI. The CDR3 runs to 15 residues. The V segment lost 3 bases and the J segment 3 bases; nucleotides outside the gene matches: 7. The CDR3 DNA reads as TGTGCCAGCAGTGAGGGCGGGGGGCCCTACTACGAGCAGTACTTC. Protein: CASSEGGGPYYEQYF.

The table lists this clone with a count of one. The V call is TRBV11-2, the J call TRBJ2-7, with D perhaps matching TRBD1 (6 bases). CDR1 is SGHAT, CDR2 FQNNGV, per germline. The CDR3 runs 15 residues. Trimming pared 4 bases from V and 0 bases from J, leaving 13 bases between. DNA of the CDR3: TGTGCCAGCAGCTCCTACGGGACATTCTCCTACGAGCAGTACTTC. Translated: CASSSYGTFSYEQYF.

The V call is TRBV5-1, the J call TRBJ2-3, with TRBD1 matching 12 bases. Trimming took 7 bases from V and 4 from J; bases not matched to a gene: 7. CDR1 and CDR2 (germline): SGHRS, YFSETQ. The CDR3 is made up of 15 amino acids. Written as DNA, the CDR3 is TGCGCCAGCGGGTCCGGGACAGGGGGCCCAGATACGCAGTATTTT. It is translated as CASGSGTGGPDTQYF.

V usage is TRBV28 and J usage is TRBJ2-3; 14 bases line up with TRBD2. Germline loops: CDR1 MDHEN, CDR2 SYDVKM. This CDR3 spans 16 amino acids. The V and J ends lost 8 bases and 5 bases, in that order; junction bases with no gene match: 9. The CDR3 region is CASGPPGTSGGDTQYF. Here the CDR3 DNA reads TGTGCCAGCGGGCCTCCCGGGACTAGCGGGGGAGATACGCAGTATTTT.

The chain combines TRBV6-5 with TRBJ1-1; TRBD1 matches at 9 bases. Germline V gives CDR1 MNHEY, CDR2 SVGAGI. This CDR3 has 15 residues. The V gene end was trimmed by 9 bases and the J gene end by 0 bases; junction bases not matched to a gene: 8. This CDR3 is CASWDRARLNTEAFF. Written as DNA, the CDR3 is TGTGCCAGTTGGGACAGGGCCCGCTTGAACACTGAAGCTTTCTTT.

This clone appeared once. The chain is built from TRBV18 and TRBJ1-1; tentatively, D is TRBD1 (5 bases). This CDR3 spans 14 amino acids. Per germline, CDR1 KGHSH and CDR2 LQKENI. Between the trimmed V and J ends, which lost 6 bases and 4 bases, there was a span of 15 bases. The CDR3 reads CASSPRNQGTEAFF. For the CDR3, the DNA is TGTGCCAGCTCCCCCAGGAACCAGGGCACTGAAGCTTTCTTT. Supplemented by reference TRBV18 and TRBJ1-1, the full variable domain reads NAGVMQNPRHLVRRRGQEARLRCSPMKGHSHVYWYRQLPEEGLKFMVYLQKENIIDESGMPKERFSAEFPKEGPSILRIQQVVRGDSAAYFCASSPRNQGTEAFFGQGTRLTVV.

The chain uses TRBV19 and TRBJ1-6; perhaps TRBD1 as D (5 bases). Germline V lookup: CDR1 LNHDA, CDR2 SQIVND (reference sequence). The length of the CDR3 is 14 residues. V lost 4 bases to trimming and J lost 10 bases, with 14 bases between them. The CDR3 region is CASSKWPDRSPLHF. In DNA, the CDR3 is TGTGCCAGTAGTAAGTGGCCAGACAGATCACCCCTCCACTTT.

The chain combines TRBV5-1 with TRBJ1-4; no firm D call. Germline assignment: CDR1 SGHRS and CDR2 YFSETQ. Trimming shortened V by 4 bases and J by 5 bases, and 12 bases separated the two germline ends. The CDR3 has 14 amino acids. CDR3 DNA: TGCGCCAGCAGCCCCGGGTGGGAGAATGAAAAACTGTTTTTT. Translated: CASSPGWENEKLFF.

The chain employs TRBV5-4 and TRBJ2-7; no definite D call. This CDR3 region has 14 residues. Trimming pared 3 bases from V and 6 bases from J, leaving 16 bases between. The germline CDR1 and CDR2 sequences are SGHNT and YYREEE (reference sequence). For the CDR3, the DNA is TGTGCCAGCAGCTCGGCTACAGCCCCGAGCGAGCAGTACTTC. Amino acid sequence: CASSSATAPSEQYF. Together with reference TRBV5-4 and TRBJ2-7, the CDR3 gives the full variable domain: ETGVTQSPTHLIKTRGQQVTLRCSSQSGHNTVSWYQQALGQGPQFIFQYYREEENGRGNFPPRFSGLQFPNYSSELNVNALELDDSALYLCASSSATAPSEQYFGPGTRLTVT.

The rearrangement joins TRBV7-2 to TRBJ1-5, with D tentatively TRBD1 (5 bases). CDR1 and CDR2 from the germline V gene are SGHTA and FQGNSA. This CDR3 is 15 amino acids long. Trimming took 1 base from V and 2 from J, leaving 9 bases between them. The CDR3 nucleotides are TGTGCCAGCAGCTTAGTGGCGACAGGCAATCAGCCCCAGCATTTT. Protein sequence: CASSLVATGNQPQHF. Full variable domain (remainder filled in from reference TRBV7-2 and TRBJ1-5): GAGVSQSPSNKVTEKGKDVELRCDPISGHTALYWYRQSLGQGLEFLIYFQGNSAPDKSGLPSDRFSAERTGGSVSTLTIQRTQQEDSAVYLCASSLVATGNQPQHFGDGTRLSIL.

The CDR3 sequence: CASSQDPGGHSGNTIYF. As DNA, the CDR3 is TGTGCCAGCAGCCAAGACCCGGGTGGACACTCTGGAAACACCATATATTTT. This chain links TRBV4-2 with TRBJ1-3; a weak D match, TRBD1 (5 bases). The CDR3 runs to 17 residues. Per germline, CDR1 LGHNA and CDR2 YNFKEQ. V was shortened by 0 bases and J by 0 bases, with 12 bases between the two germline ends.

This clone turned up a few times. CDR3 protein: CASSLELTNYGYTF. The DNA for the CDR3 is TGTGCCAGCAGTTTGGAGCTAACTAACTATGGCTACACCTTC. V is TRBV28 and J is TRBJ1-2; no reliable D call. Germline CDR1 and CDR2: MDHEN and SYDVKM. V was trimmed by 3 bases and J by 0 bases, leaving 8 bases between them. The CDR3 spans 14 residues.

This clone was counted between two and nine times. The CDR3 loop reads CASRAGQGQPQHF. As DNA, the CDR3 is TGTGCCAGCAGAGCCGGACAGGGCCAGCCCCAGCATTTT. J is TRBJ1-5 and V is TRBV6-6, with 8 bases identical to TRBD1. Germline V gene sequence: CDR1 MNHNY, CDR2 SVGAGI (reference sequence). Trimming at V came to 6 bases and at J to 7 bases, leaving 5 bases not matched to a gene. The CDR3 consists of 13 residues.

This clone was seen only a few times. The V and J genes are TRBV27 and TRBJ1-2; 7 bases line up with TRBD1. The CDR3 spans 15 residues. The V gene end was trimmed by 6 bases and the J gene end by 2 bases; junction bases not matched to a gene: 9. Per germline, CDR1 MNHEY and CDR2 SMNVEV (reference sequence). CDR3 loop: CASRSGRGLNYGYTF. CDR3 nucleotide sequence: TGTGCCAGCAGGTCGGGAAGGGGGCTGAACTATGGCTACACCTTC.

This rearrangement joins TRBV11-3 to TRBJ2-1, with 8 bases matching TRBD2. This CDR3 is built from 15 residues. Germline V gene data show CDR1 as SGHNT and CDR2 as YENEEA. The J segment lost 8 bases and the V segment lost 5 bases, leaving 11 bases of the junction unmatched. The CDR3 DNA is TGTGCCAGCAGCACCGGGACTAGTTCTGGTGATGAGCAGTTCTTC. It encodes CASSTGTSSGDEQFF.

The chain combines TRBV2 with TRBJ2-5; D unclear. CDR3 size: 12 residues. CDR1 and CDR2 (germline): SNHLY, FYNNEI. Trimming pared 6 bases from V and 2 bases from J, leaving 7 bases between. The CDR3 sequence is CASRTPQETQYF. CDR3 coding DNA: TGTGCCAGCAGAACACCGCAAGAGACCCAGTACTTC.

The chain employs TRBV10-3 and TRBJ2-3, with 12 bases lining up with TRBD2. The CDR3 extends over 16 amino acids. V trimming: 4 bases; J trimming: 0 bases; junction bases outside the gene matches: 2. Per germline, CDR1 ENHRY and CDR2 SYGVKD. CDR3 in amino acids: CAISGGTSGSTDTQYF. In DNA, the CDR3 is TGTGCCATCAGTGGGGGGACTAGCGGGAGCACAGATACGCAGTATTTT.

This clone was counted between two and nine times. The V gene is TRBV6-6, the J gene TRBJ1-6; D is unclear. Trimming left V 6 bases short and J 3 bases short, with 15 bases between. The CDR3 is made up of 16 amino acids. In germline, CDR1 is MNHNY, CDR2 SVGAGI (reference sequence). The CDR3 sequence: CASSPLVSFYNSPLHF. In DNA form, the CDR3 reads TGTGCCAGCAGCCCATTAGTCTCCTTCTATAATTCACCCCTCCACTTT.

About this clone: The junction departs from the called germline gene at one end, perhaps through a read error. This chain connects TRBV24-1 to TRBJ1-2, with 7 bases aligning to TRBD1. This CDR3 region has 15 residues. Per the germline V gene, CDR1 is KGHDR and CDR2 is SFDVKD. This chain's CDR3 is CAASDPGQPDYGYTF. The CDR3 region has the DNA TGTGCCGCCAGTGACCCGGGACAGCCCGACTATGGCTACACCTTC.

This clone was detected only once. The chain uses TRBV28 and TRBJ2-7, with 7 bases fitting TRBD1. Per the germline V gene, CDR1 is MDHEN and CDR2 is SYDVKM. The V gene end was trimmed by 4 bases and the J gene end by 2 bases; junction bases not matched to a gene: 5. The CDR3 contains 14 residues. The CDR3 sequence is CASSSGQATYEQYF. The CDR3 DNA sequence: TGTGCCAGCAGTTCTGGACAGGCGACCTACGAGCAGTACTTC.

The rearrangement links TRBV2 to TRBJ2-7, with 10 bases that match TRBD1. V dropped 5 bases and J dropped 7; count of bases not matched to a gene: 8. The CDR3 contains 14 residues. CDR1 SNHLY and CDR2 FYNNEI come from the germline V gene. This CDR3 reads CASSTHGTGVEQYF. The CDR3 DNA reads as TGTGCCAGCAGTACCCACGGGACAGGGGTAGAGCAGTACTTC. The full variable domain, its missing parts supplied by reference TRBV2 and TRBJ2-7, is EPEVTQTPSHQVTQMGQEVILRCVPISNHLYFYWYRQILGQKVEFLVSFYNNEISEKSEIFDDQFSVERPDGSNFTLKIRSTKLEDSAMYFCASSTHGTGVEQYFGPGTRLTVT.

J is TRBJ1-4 and V is TRBV18; 9 positions agree with TRBD1. The germline V gene encodes CDR1 KGHSH and CDR2 LQKENI. After removal of 3 bases from V and 8 bases from J, the junction contained 7 bases not matched to a gene. There are 15 residues in the CDR3. The CDR3 DNA is TGTGCCAGCTCACCCCTGGGACAGGGAGAAGAAAAACTGTTTTTT. This encodes CASSPLGQGEEKLFF.

V is TRBV18 and J is TRBJ1-5; 8 nucleotides line up with TRBD1. The V gene end was trimmed by 3 bases and the J gene end by 11 bases; junction bases not matched to a gene: 12. The CDR3 covers 15 residues. In germline, CDR1 is KGHSH, CDR2 LQKENI. The CDR3 protein is CASSPPGQVARAQHF. The DNA of the CDR3 is TGTGCCAGCTCACCGCCGGGACAGGTCGCAAGGGCCCAGCATTTT.

V and J are TRBV19 and TRBJ2-7; unclear D gene. Trimming stripped 8 bases from V and 0 bases from J, with 14 bases between. The CDR3 is 14 amino acids. Germline CDR1 and CDR2: LNHDA and SQIVND (reference sequence). CDR3 bases: TGTGCCAGTTCGAACGAGCTCTACTCCTACGAGCAGTACTTC. Protein: CASSNELYSYEQYF.

The rearrangement links TRBV5-4 to TRBJ2-1; weak D call: TRBD2 (6 bases). With 0 bases removed from V and 0 bases from J, the gap between germline ends came to 7 bases. Germline CDR1 is SGHNT and CDR2 is YYREEE (reference sequence). CDR3 length: 15 amino acids. This CDR3 reads CASSLVGGSYNEQFF. CDR3 nucleotides: TGTGCCAGCAGCTTGGTCGGGGGCTCCTACAATGAGCAGTTCTTC.